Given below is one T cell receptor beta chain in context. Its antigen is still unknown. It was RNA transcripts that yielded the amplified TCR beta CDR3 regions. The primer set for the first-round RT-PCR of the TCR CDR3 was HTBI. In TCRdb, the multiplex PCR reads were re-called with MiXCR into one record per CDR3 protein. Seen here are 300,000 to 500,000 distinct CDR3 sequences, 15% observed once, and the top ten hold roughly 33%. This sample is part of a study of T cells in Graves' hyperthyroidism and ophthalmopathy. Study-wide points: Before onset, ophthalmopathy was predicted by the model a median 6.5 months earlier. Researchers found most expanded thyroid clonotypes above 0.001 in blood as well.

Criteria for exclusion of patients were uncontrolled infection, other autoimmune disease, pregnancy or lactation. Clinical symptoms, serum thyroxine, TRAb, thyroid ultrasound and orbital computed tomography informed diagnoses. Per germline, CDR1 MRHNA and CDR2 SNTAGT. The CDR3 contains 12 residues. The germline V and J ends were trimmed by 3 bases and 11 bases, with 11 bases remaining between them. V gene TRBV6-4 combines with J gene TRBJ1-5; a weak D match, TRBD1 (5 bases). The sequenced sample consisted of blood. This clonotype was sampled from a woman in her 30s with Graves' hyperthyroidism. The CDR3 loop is CASSDGGSSQHF. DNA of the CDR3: TGTGCCAGCAGTGATGGGGGATCGTCCCAGCATTTT.